This entry lists 20 T cell receptor beta chains sequenced from one sample in a study of T cells in Graves' hyperthyroidism and ophthalmopathy. RNA transcripts yielded amplified TCR beta CDR3 regions. First-round RT-PCR targeting the TCR CDR3 was performed with the HTBI primer set. TCRdb independently ran MiXCR on the multiplex PCR reads; one entry per CDR3 protein. The table shows fewer than 450,000 distinct CDR3 sequences, with nearly 15% occurring only once. The sequencing input was blood. The receptors shown here come from a woman aged 55-70 years with Graves' ophthalmopathy.

This clonotype came up a few times. The chain has TRBV12-3 or TRBV12-4 and TRBJ2-1; TRBD2 might be the D (9 bases). The CDR3 runs 15 residues. V lost 5 bases to trimming and J lost 9 bases, with 20 bases between them. The DNA of the CDR3 is TGTGCCAGCAGTCCTCAGGGGGCGGGGGGGGGTGAGCAGTTCTTC. It encodes CASSPQGAGGGEQFF.

J is TRBJ1-6 and V is TRBV19, with 8 bases matching TRBD1. The CDR3 is 14 amino acids. CDR1 and CDR2 (germline): LNHDA, SQIVND (reference sequence). V lost 4 bases, J lost 6 bases, and 2 bases stayed unmatched. For the CDR3, the DNA is TGTGCCAGTAGTACACAGGGGGTTAATTCACCCCTCCACTTT. Translation: CASSTQGVNSPLHF.

This chain connects TRBV19 to TRBJ2-3; D remains unclear. There are 15 residues in the CDR3. Germline V gives CDR1 LNHDA, CDR2 SQIVND (reference sequence). Trimming stripped 2 bases from V and 2 bases from J, with 11 bases between. In DNA, the CDR3 is TGTGCCAGTAGTATATTGGACGGAACCACAGATACGCAGTATTTT. Translating gives CASSILDGTTDTQYF. Complete variable domain (other parts from reference TRBV19 and TRBJ2-3): DGGITQSPKYLFRKEGQNVTLSCEQNLNHDAMYWYRQDPGQGLRLIYYSQIVNDFQKGDIAEGYSVSREKKESFPLTVTSAQKNPTAFYLCASSILDGTTDTQYFGPGTRLTVL.

V gene TRBV29-1 combines with J gene TRBJ2-6; TRBD1 agrees at 7 bases. CDR1 is SQVTM and CDR2 is ANQGSEA in the germline V gene. The CDR3 is 14 residues long. V lost 5 bases, J lost 4 bases, and 5 bases stayed unmatched. DNA for the CDR3: TGCAGCGTTCCACAGGGGACGGGGGCCAACGTCCTGACTTTC. Its translation is CSVPQGTGANVLTF.

The CDR3, as DNA: TGCGCCAGCAGCCGTCGGGACAGCGCGAACACCGGGGAGCTGTTTTTT. Translating gives CASSRRDSANTGELFF. This sequence joins TRBV4-1 and TRBJ2-2; the match to TRBD1 covers 7 bases. The germline gives CDR1 MGHRA, CDR2 YSYEKL. The V gene end was trimmed by 4 bases and the J gene end by 0 bases; junction bases not matched to a gene: 5. The CDR3 loop spans 16 amino acids.

Remarks on this clonotype: A clone one base away is much larger, so this may be a read error. V gene TRBV20-1 combines with J gene TRBJ1-6; no definite D call. The germline V gene has CDR1 DFQATT and CDR2 SNEGSKA (reference sequence). The CDR3 consists of 13 residues. The CDR3 here is CSAKAAGYSLLHF. The CDR3 nucleotides read TGCAGTGCCAAGGCGGCAGGTTACTCACTCCTCCACTTT.

This clonotype was seen ten or more times. This chain links TRBV28 with TRBJ1-2; no clear D. The CDR3 spans 11 residues. V gave up 8 bases and J gave up 8 bases, with 12 bases separating them. The germline CDR1 and CDR2 sequences are MDHEN and SYDVKM. DNA of the CDR3: TGTGCCAGCCAAAGGGCGGGAGGCTACACCTTC. Translated: CASQRAGGYTF.

This sequence joins TRBV7-2 and TRBJ2-3, with 12 positions matching TRBD2. The V and J ends lost 6 bases and 2 bases, in that order; junction bases with no gene match: 6. The CDR3 spans 16 residues. Germline V gives CDR1 SGHTA, CDR2 FQGNSA. CDR3 nucleotide sequence: TGTGCCAGCAGACACGGACTAGCGGGACCCACAGATACGCAGTATTTT. Translated, it gives CASRHGLAGPTDTQYF.

The rearrangement links TRBV11-2 to TRBJ1-2; no clear D. Germline V lookup: CDR1 SGHAT, CDR2 FQNNGV. The CDR3 runs 14 residues. The V end lost 2 bases, the J end lost 8 bases, and 15 bases lay between the germline ends. The chain's CDR3 is CASSLLGSAYGYTF. In DNA, the CDR3 is TGTGCCAGCAGCTTACTCGGCAGCGCTTACGGCTACACCTTC.

DNA of the CDR3: TGTGCCAGCAGCCCCCCCGTGGAGGTCACAGATACGCAGTATTTT. Translating gives CASSPPVEVTDTQYF. J is TRBJ2-3 and V is TRBV7-9; a possible D gene is TRBD2 (5 bases). V was shortened by 5 bases and J by 2 bases, with 14 bases between the two germline ends. CDR1 is SEHNR, CDR2 FQNEAQ, per germline (reference sequence). This CDR3 region has 15 residues.

This clonotype was detected a few times. The rearrangement links TRBV18 to TRBJ1-4; D remains unclear. V lost 4 bases and J lost 0, with 12 bases in between. This CDR3 has 16 residues. CDR1 and CDR2 (germline): KGHSH, LQKENI. CDR3 DNA: TGTGCCAGCTCACGCTCGGGAGCCGCAACTAATGAAAAACTGTTTTTT. It translates to CASSRSGAATNEKLFF. Together with reference TRBV18 and TRBJ1-4, the CDR3 gives the full variable domain: NAGVMQNPRHLVRRRGQEARLRCSPMKGHSHVYWYRQLPEEGLKFMVYLQKENIIDESGMPKERFSAEFPKEGPSILRIQQVVRGDSAAYFCASSRSGAATNEKLFFGSGTQLSVL.

This clonotype was found many times. The V and J genes are TRBV2 and TRBJ2-1; no clear D. Trimming cost V 6 bases and J 6 bases, with 15 bases left between them. The CDR3 length is 14 residues. The germline CDR1 and CDR2 sequences are SNHLY and FYNNEI. This chain's CDR3 is CASRDGPAVNEQFF. In DNA, the CDR3 is TGTGCCAGCAGGGACGGACCGGCGGTCAATGAGCAGTTCTTC.

This clonotype showed up many times. The chain couples TRBV20-1 to TRBJ2-3; TRBD2 aligns across 10 bases. CDR3 length equals 15 residues. Looked up from germline, CDR1 is DFQATT and CDR2 is SNEGSKA (reference sequence). The J segment lost 2 bases and the V segment lost 2 bases, leaving 4 bases of the junction unmatched. The CDR3 loop is CSARQLAGITDTQYF. The CDR3 nucleotides are TGCAGTGCTAGACAACTAGCGGGAATCACAGATACGCAGTATTTT.

The CDR3, as DNA: TGCGCCAGCAGCCGGGCTAGCGGGAGGTTAAATGAGCAGTTCTTC. Its translation: CASSRASGRLNEQFF. This chain joins TRBV5-1 and TRBJ2-1; TRBD2 matches 11 bases. V trimming: 4 bases; J trimming: 7 bases; junction bases outside the gene matches: 7. CDR1 SGHRS and CDR2 YFSETQ come from the germline V gene. This CDR3 is 15 amino acids long.

In its sample, this clonotype was seen many times. The chain recombines TRBV29-1 with TRBJ2-7, with unresolved D. CDR1 is SQVTM, CDR2 ANQGSEA, per germline. Deletions cut 1 base from V and 0 bases from J, with 10 bases between. The CDR3 contains 14 residues. The CDR3 region has the DNA TGCAGCGTTGAAGGGTATAAGAGCTCCTACGAGCAGTACTTC. Protein sequence: CSVEGYKSSYEQYF.

In its sample, this clonotype was seen many times. The CDR3 region has the DNA TGTGCCAGCAGCGTGAGCTCTGGGGCCAACGTCCTGACTTTC. Translated: CASSVSSGANVLTF. V and J are TRBV28 and TRBJ2-6, with D hard to call. CDR1 and CDR2 from the germline V gene are MDHEN and SYDVKM. Trimming shortened V by 6 bases and J by 0 bases, and 6 bases separated the two germline ends. CDR3 length: 14 amino acids.

This clonotype appeared many times. The chain carries TRBV20-1 and TRBJ1-3; the D gene is possibly TRBD1 (5 bases). Germline values: CDR1 DFQATT, CDR2 SNEGSKA (reference sequence). The V end was cut by 5 bases, the J end by 0 bases, with 8 bases between. CDR3 size: 13 residues. This CDR3 reads CSAAQGSGNTIYF. For the CDR3, the DNA is TGCAGTGCTGCGCAGGGCTCTGGAAACACCATATATTTT.

The chain recombines TRBV19 with TRBJ1-1; D uncertain. Trimming stripped 1 base from V and 5 bases from J, with 14 bases between. Germline loops: CDR1 LNHDA, CDR2 SQIVND (reference sequence). The CDR3 consists of 15 residues. CDR3 nucleotide sequence: TGTGCCAGTAGTATAGTTCCGGGCCTGGAAACTGAAGCTTTCTTT. Translated: CASSIVPGLETEAFF.

V gene TRBV19 combines with J gene TRBJ1-2; D remains ambiguous. This CDR3 has 15 amino acids. Deletions cut 3 bases from V and 2 bases from J, with 13 bases between. Germline-derived CDR1 and CDR2 are LNHDA and SQIVND (reference sequence). In DNA, the CDR3 is TGTGCCAGTAGTATCCGGCACCAAATAAACTATGGCTACACCTTC. It codes for CASSIRHQINYGYTF.

This clonotype came up a few times. The chain has TRBV29-1 and TRBJ2-3; no clear D. The germline CDR1 and CDR2 sequences are SQVTM and ANQGSEA. V lost 5 bases and J lost 5, with 8 bases in between. The CDR3 sequence is 11 residues long. This CDR3 is CSVFVIDTQYF. The CDR3, as DNA: TGCAGCGTTTTTGTTATAGATACGCAGTATTTT.